This entry features one T cell receptor beta chain sequence. The antigen is unknown. The data were taken from a study of Ad26.COV2.S vaccination and SARS-CoV-2 variants. Turning to the study itself: Enrollment placed the donor in the COV1001 Ad26.COV2.S trial arm. Findings and limits, study-wide: Relative to placebo recipients, vaccine recipients exhibited elevated spike-specific TCR breadth.

Generated by immunoSEQ multiplex PCR, the TCRdb table keeps only in-frame clones and is missing some. This table has around 240,000 clones, 85% to 90% appearing once. Germline V gene sequence: CDR1 SGHTA, CDR2 FQGNSA. This CDR3 has 15 amino acids. Between the trimmed V and J ends, which lost 5 bases and 5 bases, there was a span of 18 bases. Treatment defined: about 20 received Ad26.COV2.S at low or high dose, single or two shots; several received placebo; per-sample allocation not given. The samples were gathered on day 63 after the first injection of vaccine or placebo. The origin of this receptor is a person between 18 and 60 years old who received the Ad26.COV2.S COVID-19 vaccine or a placebo. This chain connects TRBV7-2 to TRBJ1-2, with no clear D. Sequencing was performed on peripheral blood, taken in a trial of Ad26.COV2.S vaccine versus placebo. CDR3 sequence: CASSPGSGFPYGYTF. The CDR3 bases are TGTGCCAGCAGCCCGGGGTCGGGGTTTCCATATGGCTACACCTTC.